The 12 T cell receptor beta chains reported below all come from one sample, sequenced in a study of CD8+CD57+ T cells in acquired aplastic anemia. Template material for TCR beta VDJ and CDR3 profiling consisted of genomic DNA. TCRdb re-derived calls from the reads in MiXCR, one entry per CDR3 protein. Of under 200,000 distinct CDR3 sequences listed, under 55% were seen once; the top ten hold around 3%. All patients picked for sequencing had shown, by flow cytometry, an expansion of CD8+CD57+ cells. Sequences were obtained from sorted CD4+, CD8+, or CD8+CD57+ T cells (not recorded which) from PBMCs. The receptors were sampled from a human donor with aplastic anemia.

The V call is TRBV2, the J call TRBJ1-5; TRBD1 is a possible D gene (5 bases). Germline V gives CDR1 SNHLY, CDR2 FYNNEI. The CDR3 has 13 amino acids. Trimming took off 7 bases at V and 7 bases at J, with 14 bases between the two ends. CDR3 DNA sequence: TGTGCCAGCATTCGCGGGGGAGAGCAGCCCCAGCATTTT. Translating it yields CASIRGGEQPQHF.

This clonotype was seen at least ten times. This chain links TRBV7-2 with TRBJ2-6; the D gene could be TRBD1 or TRBD2 (5 bases each). Looked up from germline, CDR1 is SGHTA and CDR2 is FQGNSA. Deletions cut 0 bases from V and 1 base from J, with 16 bases between. The CDR3 is 19 residues long. The CDR3 region is CASSLALGQGASGANVLTF. The CDR3 coding sequence is TGTGCCAGCAGCTTAGCTTTGGGGCAGGGAGCATCTGGGGCCAACGTCCTGACTTTC.

With respect to this clonotype: With a much larger clone just one base away, this may be a read error. This chain joins TRBV12-3 or TRBV12-4 and TRBJ1-1, with a tentative D call TRBD1 (5 bases). Trimming shortened V by 6 bases and J by 3 bases, and 17 bases separated the two germline ends. The CDR3 totals 15 residues. The CDR3 sequence is CASSLNQGSDTEAFF. The CDR3 DNA follows: TGTGCCAGCAGCCTAAATCAGGGTAGTGACACTGAAGCTTTCTTT.

This clonotype was counted many times. V usage is TRBV20-1 and J usage is TRBJ2-5; 9 bases are a match to TRBD1. The trim removed 5 bases at V and 3 bases at J, leaving 4 bases unmatched. The CDR3 covers 13 residues. Germline CDR1 DFQATT, CDR2 SNEGSKA (reference sequence). CDR3 in amino acids: CSALQGAKETQYF. CDR3 in DNA: TGCAGTGCTCTACAGGGGGCAAAAGAGACCCAGTACTTC.

This clonotype showed up many times. The CDR3: CASSLIPGTPNTEAFF. The CDR3 DNA follows: TGCGCCAGCAGCTTGATCCCAGGTACACCGAACACTGAAGCTTTCTTT. The chain is built from TRBV5-1 and TRBJ1-1, with D unresolved. Germline V gives CDR1 SGHRS, CDR2 YFSETQ. This CDR3 has 16 residues. V lost 1 base, J lost 1 base, and 14 bases lay in between.

The J gene is TRBJ2-1, the V gene TRBV5-4, with a weak D call TRBD2 (6 bases). V was shortened by 0 bases and J by 5 bases, with 12 bases between the two germline ends. Per germline, CDR1 SGHNT and CDR2 YYREEE (reference sequence). This CDR3 has 15 amino acids. In DNA, the CDR3 is TGTGCCAGCAGCTTGGGAGGCCGCGGGGACAATGAGCAGTTCTTC. It is translated as CASSLGGRGDNEQFF.

There are many counts of this clonotype. V is TRBV27 and J is TRBJ2-7; perhaps TRBD2 as D (6 bases). The CDR3 sequence is 17 residues long. CDR1 and CDR2 from the germline V gene are MNHEY and SMNVEV (reference sequence). Trimming pared 7 bases from V and 4 bases from J, leaving 26 bases between. Written as DNA, the CDR3 is TGTGCCAGCATGGTAGTAGCGGAGCTACGGTCGGGTTACGAGCAGTACTTC. It yields the protein CASMVVAELRSGYEQYF.

This clonotype was seen a few times. The genes are TRBV20-1 and TRBJ1-2; perhaps TRBD1 as D (6 bases). With 5 bases removed from V and 6 bases from J, the gap between germline ends came to 16 bases. The CDR3 runs 13 residues. The V gene's germline CDR1 is DFQATT and CDR2 SNEGSKA (reference sequence). The CDR3: CSAYNGGEDGYTF. The DNA of the CDR3 is TGCAGTGCTTATAACGGGGGCGAAGATGGCTACACCTTC.

The rearrangement uses TRBV7-3 and TRBJ2-1; perhaps D is TRBD1 or TRBD2 (5 bases each). V lost 5 bases and J lost 6, with 20 bases in between. CDR1 is SGHTA and CDR2 is FQGTGA in the germline V gene. The CDR3 runs to 16 residues. CDR3 DNA sequence: TGTGCCAGCAGCGTAGAGGGGATAGGCCCACTCAATGAGCAGTTCTTC. Its protein product is CASSVEGIGPLNEQFF.

This chain uses TRBV15 with TRBJ2-1; D possibly corresponds to TRBD2 (5 bases). The CDR3 consists of 16 residues. The V and J ends lost 5 bases and 8 bases respectively, with 22 bases between them. CDR1 LNHNV and CDR2 YYDKDF come from the germline V gene (reference sequence). The CDR3 here is CATSAPHGRFGDEQFF. Written as DNA, the CDR3 is TGTGCCACCAGCGCACCCCACGGGCGGTTCGGGGATGAGCAGTTCTTC.

The rearrangement joins TRBV24-1 to TRBJ1-1, with D hard to call. Trimming cost V 3 bases and J 4 bases, with 8 bases left between them. The CDR3 runs 13 residues. In germline, CDR1 is KGHDR, CDR2 SFDVKD. In DNA form, the CDR3 reads TGTGCCACCAGTGATGGCCGGGGCACTGAAGCTTTCTTT. Translating it yields CATSDGRGTEAFF.

The rearrangement joins TRBV7-2 to TRBJ2-3; 8 bases map to TRBD2. The CDR3 consists of 18 residues. With V trimmed by 6 bases and J by 2 bases, 16 bases remained unmatched. In germline, CDR1 is SGHTA, CDR2 FQGNSA. The CDR3 region has the DNA TGTGCCAGCAGTCTTAGCGGGACCTACGAGCAGTACACAGATACGCAGTATTTT. It codes for CASSLSGTYEQYTDTQYF.